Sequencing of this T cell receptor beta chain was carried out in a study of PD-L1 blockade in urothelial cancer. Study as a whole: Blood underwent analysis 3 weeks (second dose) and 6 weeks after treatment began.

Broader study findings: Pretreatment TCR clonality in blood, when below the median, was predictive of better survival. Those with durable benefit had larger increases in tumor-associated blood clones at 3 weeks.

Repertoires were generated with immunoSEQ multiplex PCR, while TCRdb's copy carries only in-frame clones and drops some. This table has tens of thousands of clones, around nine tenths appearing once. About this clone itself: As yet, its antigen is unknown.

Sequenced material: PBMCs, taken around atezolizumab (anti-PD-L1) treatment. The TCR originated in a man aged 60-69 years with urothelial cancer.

The CDR3 DNA is TGTGCCAGCAGCTTAGCCGGACAGGGCTTACAAGAGACCCAGTACTTC. It specifies CASSLAGQGLQETQYF. The chain employs TRBV7-2 and TRBJ2-5; 8 bases fit TRBD1. There are 16 residues in the CDR3. V dropped 0 bases and J dropped 2; count of bases not matched to a gene: 5. From germline, CDR1 is SGHTA and CDR2 FQGNSA.